A single sample gave rise to the 7 T cell receptor beta chains below, sequenced in a study of monozygotic twins with cystic fibrosis. Method: immunoSEQ multiplex PCR; TCRdb's copy keeps in-frame clones and lacks some. The top ten hold roughly 0.3% of the sample, which has nearly 25,000 clones, about 91% seen once. The specimen sequenced was blood. All receptors come from a girl aged 2 to 10 with cystic fibrosis.

The V call is TRBV13, the J call TRBJ2-7; weak D call: TRBD1 (6 bases). V lost 1 base and J lost 2, with 12 bases in between. The CDR3 runs 15 residues. CDR1 PRHDT and CDR2 FYEKMQ come from the germline V gene (reference sequence). The CDR3 region is CASSLADSVTYEQYF. In nucleotides, the CDR3 is TGTGCCAGCAGCTTAGCGGACAGTGTAACCTACGAGCAGTACTTC.

The rearrangement uses TRBV6-1 and TRBJ2-7; weak D call: TRBD1 (6 bases). CDR1 is MNHNS, CDR2 SASEGT, per germline. Deletions cut 2 bases from V and 0 bases from J, with 11 bases between. The CDR3 is made up of 15 amino acids. The CDR3 DNA reads TGTGCCAGCAGTGAAACAGGGTGGGACTCCTACGAGCAGTACTTC. Translated: CASSETGWDSYEQYF.

V usage is TRBV4-1 and J usage is TRBJ2-7, with D possibly being TRBD2 (6 bases). Germline V CDR1 and CDR2: MGHRA, YSYEKL. V lost 2 bases to trimming and J lost 2 bases, with 13 bases between them. The CDR3 has 15 residues. CDR3: CASSQWDSRTYEQYF. The CDR3 bases are TGCGCCAGCAGCCAATGGGACTCGCGAACCTACGAGCAGTACTTC.

The CDR3 bases are TGTGCCAGCAGTCCCAGTGGGGGCATCTATAATTCACCCCTCCACTTT. Its protein product is CASSPSGGIYNSPLHF. The rearrangement joins TRBV28 to TRBJ1-6; D might be TRBD1 (6 bases). The CDR3 extends over 16 amino acids. V was shortened by 5 bases and J by 3 bases, with 14 bases between the two germline ends. The V gene's germline CDR1 is MDHEN and CDR2 SYDVKM.

The chain carries TRBV5-1 and TRBJ1-3, with a possible D match to TRBD1 (5 bases). The CDR3 loop spans 20 amino acids. Germline V CDR1 and CDR2: SGHRS, YFSETQ. V dropped 1 base and J dropped 0 bases, with 23 bases sitting between them. This CDR3 reads CASSLSGDRRDTSSGNTIYF. The CDR3 DNA reads as TGCGCCAGCAGCTTGTCTGGCGACAGACGAGACACTTCCTCTGGAAACACCATATATTTT.

V usage is TRBV7-2 and J usage is TRBJ1-3, with D tentatively TRBD1 (5 bases). This CDR3 has 17 amino acids. V lost 5 bases and J 0 bases, leaving 17 bases between the germline ends. Per germline, CDR1 SGHTA and CDR2 FQGNSA. This chain's CDR3 is CASSVTLRGNSGNTIYF. CDR3 nucleotides: TGTGCCAGCAGCGTCACACTCCGGGGGAACTCTGGAAACACCATATATTTT.

In DNA form, the CDR3 reads TGTGCCAGCAGCAGCACAGGGGTCGGTCAGCCCCAGCATTTT. Amino acid sequence: CASSSTGVGQPQHF. The chain combines TRBV6-5 with TRBJ1-5, with 7 bases aligning to TRBD1. This CDR3 has 14 residues. V was clipped by 6 bases and J by 6 bases; unmatched bases: 8. Germline loops: CDR1 MNHEY, CDR2 SVGAGI.